The rows below give T cell receptor beta chains drawn from one sample of a study of CD8+ T cells in alopecia areata. Libraries were prepared by immunoSEQ multiplex PCR; TCRdb keeps only in-frame clonotypes and omits some of them. Among about 150,000 clones listed, around 62% were seen once. What was sequenced was CD8+ T cells sorted from blood. All receptors come from a human donor in good health. Both conserved end residues are part of each CDR3. A D gene is named only where the DNA matches it firmly. Clone size appears in some rows only: once, few, many, or a class for an expanded clone.

J: TRBJ1-4
V: TRBV7-9
D: -
size: -
CDR3: CASRKDDEKLFF
DNA: TGTGCCAGCAGGAAAGACGATGAAAAACTGTTTTTT

J: TRBJ1-2
V: TRBV6-4
D: -
size: few
CDR3: CASSYVTEIDGYTF
DNA: TGTGCCAGCAGCTATGTCACAGAAATTGATGGCTACACCTTC

J: TRBJ2-2
V: TRBV29-1
D: -
size: -
CDR3: CSALGAGELFF
DNA: TGCAGCGCCCTCGGCGCCGGGGAGCTGTTTTTT

J: TRBJ2-5
V: TRBV4-1
D: -
size: once
CDR3: CASSQVVPQETQYF
DNA: TGCGCCAGCAGCCAAGTCGTACCCCAAGAGACCCAGTACTTC

J: TRBJ2-3
V: TRBV6-4
D: TRBD1
size: -
CDR3: CASSDSGTGGTDTQYF
DNA: TGTGCCAGCAGTGACTCCGGGACAGGGGGCACAGATACGCAGTATTTT

J: TRBJ2-2
V: TRBV6-5
D: TRBD1
size: -
CDR3: CASSGTGPTGELFF
DNA: TGTGCCAGCAGTGGGACAGGGCCCACCGGGGAGCTGTTTTTT

J: TRBJ2-1
V: TRBV27
D: -
size: -
CDR3: CASSPELPKMDEQFF
DNA: TGTGCCAGCAGCCCGGAGTTGCCTAAAATGGATGAGCAGTTCTTC

J: TRBJ1-2
V: TRBV10-3
D: TRBD1
size: -
CDR3: CAISPRGDRGIGDGYTF
DNA: TGTGCCATCAGTCCCCGGGGCGACAGGGGGATAGGGGATGGCTACACCTTC

J: TRBJ1-5
V: TRBV19
D: -
size: once
CDR3: CASSTVIRSVGNEPQHF
DNA: TGTGCCAGTAGTACCGTCATAAGATCAGTAGGGAATGAGCCCCAGCATTTT

J: TRBJ2-1
V: TRBV29-1
D: -
size: few
CDR3: CSVYFGQYNEQFF
DNA: TGCAGCGTTTATTTTGGGCAGTACAATGAGCAGTTCTTC

J: TRBJ2-1
V: TRBV29-1
D: -
size: once
CDR3: CSVPTRNEQFF
DNA: TGCAGCGTTCCTACTAGGAATGAGCAGTTCTTC

J: TRBJ1-1
V: TRBV30
D: TRBD1
size: once
CDR3: CAWSVPLTGNGEAFF
DNA: TGTGCCTGGAGTGTACCCCTGACAGGGAATGGAGAAGCTTTCTTT

J: TRBJ2-5
V: TRBV19
D: TRBD1
size: -
CDR3: CASSVGTGAGIQETQYF
DNA: TGTGCCAGTAGTGTCGGGACAGGGGCCGGGATCCAAGAGACCCAGTACTTC

J: TRBJ2-7
V: TRBV9
D: TRBD1
size: -
CDR3: CASSPGTGYEQYF
DNA: TGTGCCAGCAGCCCCGGGACAGGGTACGAGCAGTACTTC

J: TRBJ2-1
V: TRBV13
D: -
size: -
CDR3: CASSSSLGASYNEQFF
DNA: TGTGCCAGCAGTTCCTCCTTAGGGGCGTCCTACAATGAGCAGTTCTTC

J: TRBJ2-7
V: TRBV6-5
D: TRBD1
size: -
CDR3: CASNLGQGSYEQYF
DNA: TGTGCCAGCAACTTGGGACAGGGATCCTACGAGCAGTACTTC

J: TRBJ1-5
V: TRBV28
D: -
size: many
CDR3: CASSLSWRLNQPQHF
DNA: TGTGCCAGCAGTTTATCTTGGCGCTTAAATCAGCCCCAGCATTTT

J: TRBJ2-1
V: TRBV27
D: -
size: -
CDR3: CASSLRGANEQFF
DNA: TGTGCCAGCAGTTTACGGGGGGCGAATGAGCAGTTCTTC

J: TRBJ1-1
V: TRBV23-1
D: -
size: -
CDR3: CASSQHDRNTEAFF
DNA: TGCGCCAGCAGTCAACACGACAGGAACACTGAAGCTTTCTTT

J: TRBJ2-7
V: TRBV7-8
D: -
size: -
CDR3: CASKGDFSYEQYF
DNA: TGTGCCAGCAAAGGGGACTTTTCCTACGAGCAGTACTTC

J: TRBJ2-3
V: TRBV30
D: -
size: -
CDR3: CAWSPGASTDTQYF
DNA: TGTGCCTGGAGTCCGGGAGCCTCCACAGATACGCAGTATTTT

J: TRBJ2-7
V: TRBV9
D: -
size: -
CDR3: CASSVESSLEQYF
DNA: TGTGCCAGCAGCGTAGAGTCTTCTCTCGAGCAGTACTTC

J: TRBJ1-2
V: TRBV11-2
D: -
size: -
CDR3: CASSFSLGDGYTF
DNA: TGTGCCAGCAGCTTTTCTCTAGGGGACGGCTACACCTTC

J: TRBJ2-1
V: TRBV29-1
D: -
size: few
CDR3: CSVRGIGSGHEQFF
DNA: TGCAGCGTCCGCGGGATCGGAAGCGGGCATGAGCAGTTCTTC

J: TRBJ2-2
V: TRBV13
D: -
size: -
CDR3: CASSSAPGELFF
DNA: TGTGCCAGCAGCTCAGCCCCCGGGGAGCTGTTTTTT

J: TRBJ2-7
V: TRBV6-5
D: -
size: -
CDR3: CASQRDPDEQYF
DNA: TGTGCCAGCCAGAGAGATCCGGACGAGCAGTACTTC

J: TRBJ2-5
V: TRBV9
D: -
size: few
CDR3: CASSQDRATQYF
DNA: TGTGCCAGCAGCCAAGATAGGGCGACCCAGTACTTC

J: TRBJ1-4
V: TRBV7-9
D: -
size: -
CDR3: CASSSDGGSVNEKLFF
DNA: TGTGCCAGCAGCTCCGACGGCGGGTCAGTGAACGAAAAACTGTTTTTT

J: TRBJ2-5
V: TRBV5-1
D: -
size: few
CDR3: CASSLARLDYVETQYF
DNA: TGCGCCAGCAGCTTGGCCCGACTGGACTACGTAGAGACCCAGTACTTC

J: TRBJ1-1
V: TRBV5-1
D: -
size: -
CDR3: CASSLEAAGPGDTEAFF
DNA: TGCGCCAGCAGCTTGGAGGCTGCAGGGCCCGGGGACACTGAAGCTTTCTTT

J: TRBJ1-1
V: TRBV30
D: -
size: -
CDR3: CAWSPPGPNTEAFF
DNA: TGTGCCTGGAGTCCGCCCGGTCCGAACACTGAAGCTTTCTTT

J: TRBJ1-4
V: TRBV29-1
D: TRBD1
size: once
CDR3: CSVVARDRDGSRGKLFF
DNA: TGCAGCGTTGTAGCCCGGGACAGGGATGGTTCACGTGGAAAACTGTTTTTT

J: TRBJ2-1
V: TRBV29-1
D: -
size: -
CDR3: CSVDTPGSINEQFF
DNA: TGCAGCGTTGATACCCCGGGGTCCATCAATGAGCAGTTCTTC

J: TRBJ2-1
V: TRBV6-5
D: -
size: -
CDR3: CASSYSLGAGYEQFF
DNA: TGTGCCAGCAGTTACTCGTTGGGGGCCGGCTATGAGCAGTTCTTC

J: TRBJ1-2
V: TRBV29-1
D: TRBD1
size: -
CDR3: CSVARQGAMDGYTF
DNA: TGCAGCGTTGCGCGACAGGGGGCGATGGATGGCTACACCTTC

J: TRBJ2-1
V: TRBV29-1
D: -
size: -
CDR3: CSVVFDEQFF
DNA: TGCAGCGTTGTATTCGATGAGCAGTTCTTC

J: TRBJ1-2
V: TRBV29-1
D: TRBD1
size: once
CDR3: CSVLVSGTAYGYTF
DNA: TGCAGCGTGCTAGTATCCGGGACAGCTTATGGCTACACCTTC

J: TRBJ1-5
V: TRBV29-1
D: -
size: -
CDR3: CSVEDGRGIRHF
DNA: TGCAGCGTTGAAGATGGGAGAGGGATCCGGCATTTT

J: TRBJ2-5
V: TRBV29-1
D: TRBD2
size: -
CDR3: CSVEREGPETQYF
DNA: TGCAGCGTTGAACGGGAGGGCCCGGAGACCCAGTACTTC

J: TRBJ2-7
V: TRBV27
D: -
size: -
CDR3: CASSFGGETYEQYF
DNA: TGTGCCAGCAGTTTTGGTGGGGAAACCTACGAGCAGTACTTC

J: TRBJ1-1
V: TRBV5-1
D: -
size: -
CDR3: CASSSGAMNTEAFF
DNA: TGCGCCAGCAGCTCAGGGGCCATGAACACTGAAGCTTTCTTT

J: TRBJ1-1
V: TRBV27
D: -
size: -
CDR3: CASRYMGDTEAFF
DNA: TGTGCCAGCAGATATATGGGGGACACTGAAGCTTTCTTT

J: TRBJ2-1
V: TRBV4-1
D: -
size: -
CDR3: CASSQDSGHYNEQFF
DNA: TGCGCCAGCAGCCAAGATTCAGGCCACTACAATGAGCAGTTCTTC

J: TRBJ2-1
V: TRBV5-6
D: -
size: -
CDR3: CASSFGDNEQFF
DNA: TGTGCCAGCAGCTTCGGAGACAATGAGCAGTTCTTC

J: TRBJ2-1
V: TRBV4-1
D: TRBD2
size: -
CDR3: CASSRGLAGGNEQFF
DNA: TGCGCCAGCAGCCGCGGACTAGCGGGAGGGAATGAGCAGTTCTTC

J: TRBJ1-3
V: TRBV29-1
D: -
size: -
CDR3: CSVELDTIYF
DNA: TGCAGCGTTGAATTGGACACCATATATTTT

J: TRBJ1-1
V: TRBV18
D: -
size: -
CDR3: CASSRSLWPEAFF
DNA: TGTGCCAGCTCACGGTCGCTATGGCCTGAAGCTTTCTTT

J: TRBJ1-5
V: TRBV9
D: -
size: -
CDR3: CASSVGGGPQHF
DNA: TGTGCCAGCAGCGTAGGGGGCGGGCCCCAGCATTTT

J: TRBJ1-1
V: TRBV30
D: -
size: few
CDR3: CAWSVFGGNTEAFF
DNA: TGTGCCTGGAGTGTATTCGGGGGGAACACTGAAGCTTTCTTT

J: TRBJ1-5
V: TRBV27
D: -
size: -
CDR3: CASSLWGPNQPQHF
DNA: TGTGCCAGCAGTTTATGGGGGCCTAATCAGCCCCAGCATTTT

J: TRBJ2-2
V: TRBV29-1
D: -
size: few
CDR3: CSVLSGTGELFF
DNA: TGCAGCGTTCTGAGCGGAACCGGGGAGCTGTTTTTT